The sequence of this T cell receptor (beta chain) was determined in a study of shared clonotypes between healthy human individuals. Method: immunoSEQ multiplex PCR; TCRdb's copy keeps in-frame clones and lacks some. Here the sample spans about 330,000 clones, roughly 70% being singletons. This clone was seen only a few times. V lost 7 bases, J lost 4 bases, and 4 bases stayed unmatched. The CDR3 is 12 amino acids. In germline, CDR1 is SQVTM, CDR2 ANQGSEA. This clonotype was obtained from a man aged 30 to 39 in good health. V gene TRBV29-1 combines with J gene TRBJ2-5; 9 nucleotides align to TRBD2. Sequencing used memory CD4+ T cells sorted from blood. As for subset: CD45RA-negative fraction. The CDR3 loop is CSAKLAGETQYF. CDR3 DNA: TGCAGCGCCAAACTAGCGGGAGAGACCCAGTACTTC.